This TCR beta chain originates from a study of metastatic and nonmetastatic thyroid tumors. About the study: Repertoire data that came from the blood and tumor or nodule tissue of malignant and benign thyroid patients were compared.

Among the patients, none had received any treatment before thyroid surgery. The CDR3 covers 14 residues. With 1 base removed from V and 7 bases from J, the gap between germline ends came to 10 bases. Looked up from germline, CDR1 is SGHAT and CDR2 is FQDESV (reference sequence). Original handling: Clinicopathological groups differed in CDR3, with these differences serving to build a distant-metastasis classifier for papillary thyroid cancer. Via MiXCR, TCRdb re-called the PCR reads. The V and J calls were not made by the authors but by TCRdb's processing. The sample consists of 30,000 to 45,000 clones, approximately 31% of them appearing once. This clone has a handful of counts.

V and J are TRBV11-1 and TRBJ2-2, with unresolved D. Sequences were obtained from tumor tissue. This clonotype was sampled from a female donor with papillary thyroid cancer or a benign thyroid nodule (not recorded which). Some clones in this sample may be carry-over from other donors' samples. The CDR3 loop reads CASSLDSAYGELFF. Written as DNA, the CDR3 is TGTGCCAGCAGCTTAGACTCAGCGTACGGGGAGCTGTTTTTT.